The rows below give T cell receptor beta chains drawn from one sample of a study of molecular identifiers for immune sequencing clone quantification. MiXCR, applied by TCRdb to the PCR reads, yields one record per CDR3 protein. The sample lists about 630,000 distinct CDR3 sequences; roughly 23% were seen once. The sequenced material came from naive CD8+ T cells from blood, with Jurkat cell RNA spiked in. The receptors stem from a human donor in good health. Some libraries in this study had Jurkat cell RNA spiked in. CDR3s include the opening cysteine and the closing phenylalanine or tryptophan. D genes are given only for firm matches. Rows give clone size only sometimes, using once, few, many, or a class for an expanded clone.

-	TRBV7-9	many	TRBJ1-2	CASSSTVGKANYGYTF	TGTGCCAGCAGCTCAACCGTGGGGAAAGCTAACTATGGCTACACCTTC
-	TRBV4-3	few	TRBJ1-5	CASSQVSSPNQPQHF	TGCGCCAGCAGCCAAGTTTCCAGTCCCAATCAGCCCCAGCATTTT
-	TRBV7-9	few	TRBJ1-1	CASSLRVPNTEAFF	TGTGCCAGCAGCTTGAGGGTCCCGAACACTGAAGCTTTCTTT
-	TRBV7-9	many	TRBJ1-2	CASSSSLNYGYTF	TGTGCCAGCAGCTCGAGTCTGAACTATGGCTACACCTTC
-	TRBV7-9	-	TRBJ2-5	CASSNSGGPETQYF	TGTGCCAGCAGCAACTCGGGGGGCCCGGAGACCCAGTACTTC
-	TRBV19	many	TRBJ2-2	CASSIVLVRQGRTGELFF	TGTGCCAGTAGTATCGTCCTAGTTCGGCAGGGTCGAACCGGGGAGCTGTTTTTT
TRBD1	TRBV4-1	many	TRBJ1-1	CASSQVRTGGLGNTEAFF	TGCGCCAGCAGCCAAGTGAGAACAGGGGGCTTAGGGAACACTGAAGCTTTCTTT
TRBD1	TRBV7-9	few	TRBJ1-2	CASSPPLAETGAINYGYTF	TGTGCCAGCAGCCCCCCTTTGGCAGAGACAGGGGCCATTAACTATGGCTACACCTTC
TRBD1	TRBV24-1	few	TRBJ2-3	CATSDLGTGRQYF	TGTGCCACCAGTGATCTAGGGACAGGCCGGCAGTATTTT
-	TRBV7-9	-	TRBJ2-7	CASSLQDKPYEQYF	TGTGCCAGCAGCTTACAAGACAAGCCCTACGAGCAGTACTTC
-	TRBV9	many	TRBJ1-5	CAGTEDQPQHF	TGTGCCGGGACTGAGGATCAGCCCCAGCATTTT
-	TRBV24-1	-	TRBJ2-2	CAPSDFSGELFF	TGTGCCCCCAGTGATTTCTCCGGGGAGCTGTTTTTT
TRBD1	TRBV18	-	TRBJ1-2	CASSPVGQDRYGYTF	TGTGCCAGCTCACCAGTGGGACAGGATCGCTATGGCTACACCTTC
TRBD2	TRBV19	-	TRBJ2-1	CASSTSGNAYNEQFF	TGTGCCAGTAGTACTAGCGGGAATGCTTACAATGAGCAGTTCTTC
-	TRBV27	few	TRBJ1-1	CASSRWTGSGNTEAFF	TGTGCCAGCAGTAGATGGACGGGATCGGGGAACACTGAAGCTTTCTTT
TRBD1	TRBV27	many	TRBJ2-3	CASRWGQGVDTQYF	TGTGCCAGCCGCTGGGGGCAGGGGGTGGATACGCAGTATTTT
-	TRBV28	-	TRBJ2-5	CASSFTLGAQETQYF	TGTGCCAGCAGTTTTACCTTAGGGGCGCAAGAGACCCAGTACTTC
TRBD1	TRBV7-2	few	TRBJ2-5	CASSARPGQGEF	TGTGCCAGCAGCGCCCGGCCGGGACAGGGGGAATTC
TRBD2	TRBV7-3	-	TRBJ2-2	CASRPSGSITGELFF	TGTGCCAGCAGGCCCAGCGGGAGTATCACCGGGGAGCTGTTTTTT
-	TRBV12-1	few	TRBJ2-5	CASSPVGGQETQYF	TGTGCCAGCAGCCCCGTAGGGGGTCAAGAGACCCAGTACTTC
-	TRBV7-6	-	TRBJ2-1	CAGGLTGGDAYGEQFF	TGTGCCGGCGGCTTAACTGGCGGGGATGCTTACGGTGAGCAGTTCTTC
-	TRBV27	-	TRBJ2-3	CASSLEGRGPDTQYF	TGTGCCAGCAGTTTAGAAGGCAGGGGTCCAGATACGCAGTATTTT
-	TRBV4-3	-	TRBJ2-7	CASASDLAYEQYF	TGCGCCAGCGCTTCGGATCTAGCCTACGAGCAGTACTTC
-	TRBV6-2/TRBV6-3	many	TRBJ1-1	CASSYLEGRTEAFF	TGTGCCAGCAGTTACTTAGAGGGGAGAACTGAAGCTTTCTTT
TRBD1	TRBV5-4	-	TRBJ1-1	CASSPGTGKAFF	TGTGCCAGCAGCCCGGGGACAGGGAAAGCTTTCTTT
TRBD1	TRBV9	many	TRBJ1-5	CASSAGGKGNQPQHF	TGTGCCAGCAGCGCAGGGGGCAAGGGCAATCAGCCCCAGCATTTT
-	TRBV7-6	few	TRBJ2-1	CASSQLRSYNEQFF	TGTGCCAGCAGCCAGCTCCGCTCCTACAATGAGCAGTTCTTC
TRBD2	TRBV27	many	TRBJ2-3	CASSPQGAGGPDTQYF	TGTGCCAGCAGTCCTCAGGGAGCGGGGGGCCCAGATACGCAGTATTTT
-	TRBV12-5	few	TRBJ2-5	CASGHGMEETQYF	TGTGCTAGTGGCCACGGGATGGAGGAGACCCAGTACTTC
-	TRBV29-1	many	TRBJ1-4	CSAKAFGFSFF	TGCAGCGCGAAGGCCTTTGGATTTTCGTTTTTT
-	TRBV6-1	-	TRBJ1-2	CASSESPAPGLYGYTF	TGTGCCAGCAGTGAGAGCCCGGCCCCCGGCCTCTATGGCTACACCTTC
-	TRBV9	-	TRBJ1-1	CASSPFGQAEAFF	TGTGCCAGCAGCCCCTTTGGCCAAGCTGAAGCTTTCTTT
-	TRBV5-4	many	TRBJ1-2	CASSLAGGTYGYTF	TGTGCCAGCAGCTTGGCCGGGGGGACCTATGGCTACACCTTC
-	TRBV5-3	-	TRBJ2-7	CASGLSVLREQYF	TGTGCCAGCGGCTTGAGCGTGTTGCGCGAGCAGTACTTC
TRBD2	TRBV19	few	TRBJ2-7	CASSSSGGTFYKQYF	TGTGCCAGTAGTTCTAGCGGGGGGACCTTCTACAAGCAGTACTTC
-	TRBV6-6	-	TRBJ1-4	CASCLRGSERLFF	TGTGCCAGCTGTTTAAGGGGAAGTGAAAGACTGTTTTTT
-	TRBV7-9	-	TRBJ1-2	CASSHQGVGYTF	TGTGCCAGCAGCCATCAGGGTGTTGGCTACACCTTC
-	TRBV20-1	few	TRBJ2-7	CSAQWDSLSYEQYF	TGCAGTGCTCAGTGGGACTCCCTCTCCTACGAGCAGTACTTC
-	TRBV29-1	-	TRBJ2-4	CSVVLATKNIQYF	TGCAGCGTGGTACTGGCCACCAAGAACATTCAGTACTTC
TRBD1	TRBV7-9	many	TRBJ1-2	CASSLSPQGANYGYTF	TGTGCCAGCAGCTTGAGCCCACAGGGGGCTAACTATGGCTACACCTTC
-	TRBV4-1	many	TRBJ2-7	CASSQVKGVEQYF	TGCGCCAGCAGCCAAGTTAAGGGCGTAGAGCAGTACTTC
-	TRBV7-6	-	TRBJ1-5	CARSLEFSGNQPQHF	TGTGCCAGGAGCTTAGAGTTTTCGGGGAATCAGCCCCAGCATTTT
-	TRBV6-2/TRBV6-3	-	TRBJ2-3	CASSYSHWGDTQYF	TGTGCCAGCAGTTACTCGCACTGGGGGGATACGCAGTATTTT
TRBD1	TRBV28	few	TRBJ1-1	CASSYRGGLTEAFF	TGTGCCAGCAGTTACAGGGGCGGGCTCACTGAAGCTTTCTTT
TRBD1	TRBV19	few	TRBJ2-2	CATQQGDTGELFF	TGTGCCACTCAACAGGGGGACACCGGGGAGCTGTTTTTT
-	TRBV13	-	TRBJ2-7	CASSNSPYEQYF	TGTGCCAGCAGCAACTCACCCTACGAGCAGTACTTC